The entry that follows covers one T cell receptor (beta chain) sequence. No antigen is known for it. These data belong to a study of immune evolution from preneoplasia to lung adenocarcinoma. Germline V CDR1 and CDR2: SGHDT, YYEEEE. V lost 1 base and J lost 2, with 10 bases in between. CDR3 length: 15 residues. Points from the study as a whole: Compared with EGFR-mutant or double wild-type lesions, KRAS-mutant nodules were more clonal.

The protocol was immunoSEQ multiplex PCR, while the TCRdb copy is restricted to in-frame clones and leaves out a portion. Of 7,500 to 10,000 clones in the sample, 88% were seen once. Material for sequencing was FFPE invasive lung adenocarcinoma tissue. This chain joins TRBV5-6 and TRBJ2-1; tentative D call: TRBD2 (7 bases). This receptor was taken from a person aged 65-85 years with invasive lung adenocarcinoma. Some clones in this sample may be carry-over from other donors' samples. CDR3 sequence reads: CASSLRGAPYNEQFF. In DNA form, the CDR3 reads TGTGCCAGCAGCTTGCGGGGGGCCCCCTACAATGAGCAGTTCTTC.